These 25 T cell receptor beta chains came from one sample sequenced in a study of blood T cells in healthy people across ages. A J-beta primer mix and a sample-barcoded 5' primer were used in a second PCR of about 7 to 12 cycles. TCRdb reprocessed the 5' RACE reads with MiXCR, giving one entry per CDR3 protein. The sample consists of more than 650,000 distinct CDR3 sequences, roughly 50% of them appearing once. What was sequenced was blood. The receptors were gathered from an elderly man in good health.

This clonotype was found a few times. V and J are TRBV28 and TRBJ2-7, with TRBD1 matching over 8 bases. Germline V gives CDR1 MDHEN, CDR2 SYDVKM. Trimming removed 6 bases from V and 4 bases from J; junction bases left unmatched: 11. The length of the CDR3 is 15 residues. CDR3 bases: TGTGCCAGCAGGTCATCAGGGGGCTTAGGGTACGAGCAGTACTTC. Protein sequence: CASRSSGGLGYEQYF. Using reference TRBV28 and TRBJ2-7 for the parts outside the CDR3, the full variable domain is DVKVTQSSRYLVKRTGEKVFLECVQDMDHENMFWYRQDPGLGLRLIYFSYDVKMKEKGDIPEGYSVSREKKERFSLILESASTNQTSMYLCASRSSGGLGYEQYFGPGTRLTVT.

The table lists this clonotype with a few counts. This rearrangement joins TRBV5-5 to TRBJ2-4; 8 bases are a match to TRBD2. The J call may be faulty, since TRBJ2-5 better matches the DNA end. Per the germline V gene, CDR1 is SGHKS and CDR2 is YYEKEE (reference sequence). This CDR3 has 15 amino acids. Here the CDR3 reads CASSLAGDGRETQYF. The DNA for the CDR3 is TGTGCCAGCAGCTTAGCGGGAGACGGCAGAGAGACCCAGTACTTC.

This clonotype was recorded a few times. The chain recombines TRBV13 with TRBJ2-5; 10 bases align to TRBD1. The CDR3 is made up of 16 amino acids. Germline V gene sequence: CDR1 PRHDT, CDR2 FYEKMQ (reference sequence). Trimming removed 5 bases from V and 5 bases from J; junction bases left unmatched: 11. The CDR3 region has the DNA TGTGCCAGCAGCATTGGACAGGGGGGTTCGACGGAGACCCAGTACTTC. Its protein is CASSIGQGGSTETQYF.

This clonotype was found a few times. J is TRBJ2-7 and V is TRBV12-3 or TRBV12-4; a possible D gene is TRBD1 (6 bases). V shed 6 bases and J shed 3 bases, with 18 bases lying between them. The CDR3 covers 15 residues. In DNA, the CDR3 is TGTGCCAGCAGACCCACAGGGCGAGGGAACTACGAGCAGTACTTC. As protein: CASRPTGRGNYEQYF.

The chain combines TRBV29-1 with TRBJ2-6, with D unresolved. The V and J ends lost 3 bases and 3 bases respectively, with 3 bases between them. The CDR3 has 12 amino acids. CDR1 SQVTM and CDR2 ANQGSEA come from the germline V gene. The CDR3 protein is CSVDDGANVLTF. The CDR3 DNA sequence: TGCAGCGTTGATGATGGGGCCAACGTCCTGACTTTC.

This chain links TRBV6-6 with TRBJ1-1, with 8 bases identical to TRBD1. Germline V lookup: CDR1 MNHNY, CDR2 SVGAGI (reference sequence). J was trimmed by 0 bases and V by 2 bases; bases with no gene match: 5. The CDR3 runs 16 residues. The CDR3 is CASSYGRGLMNTEAFF. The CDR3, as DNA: TGTGCCAGCAGTTACGGCAGGGGGCTTATGAACACTGAAGCTTTCTTT.

CDR3 sequence: CASKLSARSYNEQFF. Written as DNA, the CDR3 is TGTGCCAGCAAACTTAGCGCACGCTCCTACAATGAGCAGTTCTTC. This chain links TRBV6-2 or TRBV6-3 with TRBJ2-1; possible D gene TRBD2, 5 bases. The CDR3 spans 15 residues. Germline V gives CDR1 MNHEY, CDR2 SVGEGT. V lost 7 bases and J 0 bases, leaving 13 bases between the germline ends.

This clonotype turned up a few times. Here the CDR3 DNA reads TGTGCCAGCAGGGTTGAGACGACGGGACAGGCGCAGAGATACGCGTATTTT. Translation: CASRVETTGQAQRYAYF. The V call is TRBV6-6, the J call TRBJ2-3; TRBD1 agrees at 8 bases. Germline values: CDR1 MNHNY, CDR2 SVGAGI (reference sequence). The CDR3 loop spans 17 amino acids. The trim removed 6 bases at V and 14 bases at J, leaving 25 bases unmatched.

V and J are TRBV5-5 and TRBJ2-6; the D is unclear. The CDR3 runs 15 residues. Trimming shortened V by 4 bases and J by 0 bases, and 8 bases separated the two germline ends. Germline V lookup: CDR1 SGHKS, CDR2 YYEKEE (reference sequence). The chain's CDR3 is CASSLEFSGANVLTF. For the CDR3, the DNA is TGTGCCAGCAGCCTGGAGTTCTCTGGGGCCAACGTCCTGACTTTC.

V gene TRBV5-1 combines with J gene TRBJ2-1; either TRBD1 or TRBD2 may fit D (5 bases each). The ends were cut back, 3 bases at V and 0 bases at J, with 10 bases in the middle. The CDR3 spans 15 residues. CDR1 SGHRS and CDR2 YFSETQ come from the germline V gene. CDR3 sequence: CASSWDVSSYNEQFF. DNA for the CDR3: TGCGCCAGCAGCTGGGACGTGAGCTCCTACAATGAGCAGTTCTTC.

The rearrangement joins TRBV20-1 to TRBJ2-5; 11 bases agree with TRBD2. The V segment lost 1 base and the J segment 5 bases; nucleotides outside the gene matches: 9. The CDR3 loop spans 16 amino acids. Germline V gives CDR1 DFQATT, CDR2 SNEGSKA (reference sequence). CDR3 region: CSARGVTSGSRETQYF. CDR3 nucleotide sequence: TGCAGTGCTAGAGGGGTTACTAGCGGGAGTCGTGAGACCCAGTACTTC.

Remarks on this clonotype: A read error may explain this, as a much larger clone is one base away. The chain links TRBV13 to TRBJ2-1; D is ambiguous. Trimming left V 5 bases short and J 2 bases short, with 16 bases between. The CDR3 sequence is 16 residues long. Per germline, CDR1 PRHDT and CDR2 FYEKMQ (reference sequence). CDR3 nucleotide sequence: TGTGCCAGCAGCCCGCCTGACCCACTCCCCTACAATGAGCAGTTCTTC. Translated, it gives CASSPPDPLPYNEQFF.

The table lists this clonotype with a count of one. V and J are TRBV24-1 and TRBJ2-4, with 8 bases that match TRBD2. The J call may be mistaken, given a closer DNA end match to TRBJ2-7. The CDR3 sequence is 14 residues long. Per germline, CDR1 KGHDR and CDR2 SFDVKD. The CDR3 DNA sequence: TGTGCCACCAGTGGGAGCGGGAGCGGGTACGAGCAGTACTTC. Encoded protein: CATSGSGSGYEQYF.

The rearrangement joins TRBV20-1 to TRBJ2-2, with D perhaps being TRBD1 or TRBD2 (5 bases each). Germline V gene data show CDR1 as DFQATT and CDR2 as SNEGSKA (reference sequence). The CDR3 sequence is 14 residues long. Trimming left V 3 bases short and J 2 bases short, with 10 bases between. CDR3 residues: CSARGPDNTGELFF. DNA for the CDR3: TGCAGTGCTAGGGGACCGGACAACACCGGGGAGCTGTTTTTT.

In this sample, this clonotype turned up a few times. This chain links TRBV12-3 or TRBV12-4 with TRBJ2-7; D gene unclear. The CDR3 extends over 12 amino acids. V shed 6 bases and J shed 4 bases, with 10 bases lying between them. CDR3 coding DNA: TGTGCCAGCAGCTTCTCCTGGTACGAGCAGTACTTC. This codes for CASSFSWYEQYF.

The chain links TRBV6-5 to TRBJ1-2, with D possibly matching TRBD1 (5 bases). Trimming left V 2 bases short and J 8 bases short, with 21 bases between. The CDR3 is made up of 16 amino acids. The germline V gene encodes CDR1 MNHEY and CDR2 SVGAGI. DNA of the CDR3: TGTGCCAGCAGTTACCTCTCGGGGCAGTTCTTGAAAGGCTACACCTTC. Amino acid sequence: CASSYLSGQFLKGYTF.

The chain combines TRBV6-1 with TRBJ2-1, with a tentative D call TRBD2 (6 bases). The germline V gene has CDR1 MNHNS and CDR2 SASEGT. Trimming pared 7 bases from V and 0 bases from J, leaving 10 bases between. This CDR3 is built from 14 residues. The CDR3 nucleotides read TGTGCCAGCAAGGTAGCGGTCTCCTACAATGAGCAGTTCTTC. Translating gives CASKVAVSYNEQFF.

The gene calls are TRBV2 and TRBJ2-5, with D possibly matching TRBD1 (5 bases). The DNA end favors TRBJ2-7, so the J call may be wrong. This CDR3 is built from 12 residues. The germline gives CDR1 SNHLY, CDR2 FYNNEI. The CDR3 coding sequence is TGTGCCAGCTACAGACAGTCCTACGAGCAGTACTTC. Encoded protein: CASYRQSYEQYF.

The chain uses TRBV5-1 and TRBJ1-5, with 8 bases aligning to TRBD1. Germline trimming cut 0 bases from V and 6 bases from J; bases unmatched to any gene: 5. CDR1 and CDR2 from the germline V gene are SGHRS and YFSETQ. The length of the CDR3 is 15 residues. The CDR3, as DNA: TGCGCCAGCAGCTTGGGGGGACAGGTCGGTCAGCCCCAGCATTTT. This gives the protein CASSLGGQVGQPQHF.

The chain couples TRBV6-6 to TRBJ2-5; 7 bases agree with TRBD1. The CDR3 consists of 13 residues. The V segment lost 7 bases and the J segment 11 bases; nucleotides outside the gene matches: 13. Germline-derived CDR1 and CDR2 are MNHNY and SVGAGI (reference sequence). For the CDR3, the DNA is TGTGCCAGCAACCGGGACAGCTACAATGAGCAGTACTTC. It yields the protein CASNRDSYNEQYF.

The CDR3 sequence is CASSLEGARTQYF. As DNA, the CDR3 is TGTGCCAGCAGCTTAGAGGGGGCGAGGACCCAGTACTTC. The genes are TRBV7-2 and TRBJ2-5; TRBD1 aligns across 7 bases. Per the germline V gene, CDR1 is SGHTA and CDR2 is FQGNSA. V gave up 1 base and J gave up 7 bases; unmatched junction bases: 3. This CDR3 has 13 residues. Full variable domain (missing parts from reference TRBV7-2 and TRBJ2-5): GAGVSQSPSNKVTEKGKDVELRCDPISGHTALYWYRQSLGQGLEFLIYFQGNSAPDKSGLPSDRFSAERTGGSVSTLTIQRTQQEDSAVYLCASSLEGARTQYFGPGTRLLVL.

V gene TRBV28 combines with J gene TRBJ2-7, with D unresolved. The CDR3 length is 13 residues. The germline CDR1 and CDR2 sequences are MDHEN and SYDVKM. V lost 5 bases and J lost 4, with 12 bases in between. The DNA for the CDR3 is TGTGCCAGCAGTCTGGTTTCACCATACGAGCAGTACTTC. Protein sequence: CASSLVSPYEQYF.

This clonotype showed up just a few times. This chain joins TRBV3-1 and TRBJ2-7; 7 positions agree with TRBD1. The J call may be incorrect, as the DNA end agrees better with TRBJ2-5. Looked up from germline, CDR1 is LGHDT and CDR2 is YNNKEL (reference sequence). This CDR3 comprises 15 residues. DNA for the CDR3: TGTGCCAGCAGCCAAGTGGGGACAGCTCAAGAGACCCAGTACTTC. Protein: CASSQVGTAQETQYF.

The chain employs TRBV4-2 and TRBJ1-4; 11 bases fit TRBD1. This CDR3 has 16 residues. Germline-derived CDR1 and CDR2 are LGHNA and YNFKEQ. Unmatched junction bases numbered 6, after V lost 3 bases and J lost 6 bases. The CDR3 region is CASSHPRTGGYEKLFF. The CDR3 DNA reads TGTGCCAGCAGCCACCCACGGACAGGGGGCTATGAAAAACTGTTTTTT.

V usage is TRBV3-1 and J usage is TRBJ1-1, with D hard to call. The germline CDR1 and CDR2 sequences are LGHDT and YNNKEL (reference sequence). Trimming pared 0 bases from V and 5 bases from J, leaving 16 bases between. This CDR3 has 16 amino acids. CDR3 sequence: CASSQEGFGLRTEAFF. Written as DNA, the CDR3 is TGTGCCAGCAGCCAAGAAGGATTTGGCCTAAGAACTGAAGCTTTCTTT.